Below are 22 T cell receptor beta chains sequenced from a single sample in a study of T cell changes during pregnancy in multiple sclerosis. The data were produced by immunoSEQ multiplex PCR, yet TCRdb's version contains in-frame clones alone and is incomplete. Of over 20,000 clones in the sample, about 90% were seen once. The source material was CD8+ T cells from peripheral blood mononuclear cells, sampled after pregnancy. These TCRs come from a female donor with multiple sclerosis, enrolled in a pregnancy study.

This clone was counted once. The chain is built from TRBV27 and TRBJ1-6, with TRBD1 matching 11 bases. Losses at the gene ends were 7 bases for V and 9 bases for J; bases not matched to a gene: 2. Germline CDR1 and CDR2: MNHEY and SMNVEV (reference sequence). This CDR3 region has 13 residues. The CDR3 loop reads CASKGQGVSPLHF. CDR3 sequence (DNA): TGTGCCAGCAAGGGACAGGGGGTTTCACCCCTCCACTTT.

This clone was found once. The gene calls are TRBV6-5 and TRBJ2-7; TRBD1 agrees at 7 bases. The V and J ends lost 2 bases and 0 bases, in that order; junction bases with no gene match: 4. Germline V gives CDR1 MNHEY, CDR2 SVGAGI. The CDR3 covers 15 residues. In nucleotides, the CDR3 is TGTGCCAGCAGTTACGGGACAGATGTCTCCTACGAGCAGTACTTC. Amino acid sequence: CASSYGTDVSYEQYF.

The chain recombines TRBV7-2 with TRBJ2-2, with TRBD2 as a possible D gene (5 bases). Trimming shortened V by 1 base and J by 8 bases, and 23 bases separated the two germline ends. This CDR3 has 18 amino acids. Germline assignment: CDR1 SGHTA and CDR2 FQGNSA. In nucleotides, the CDR3 is TGTGCCAGCAGCTTAGTGGGTGGCGGGCTGGGAATTGCGGGGGAGCTGTTTTTT. Translating it yields CASSLVGGGLGIAGELFF.

The CDR3 DNA is TGTGCCAGCAGCTTATCGCGATGGGGCGACAAAGAGGGCTACACCTTC. It yields the protein CASSLSRWGDKEGYTF. The chain joins TRBV11-2 to TRBJ1-2; TRBD1 might be the D (5 bases). Trimming took off 2 bases at V and 8 bases at J, with 21 bases between the two ends. This CDR3 region has 16 residues. CDR1 and CDR2 from the germline V gene are SGHAT and FQNNGV. The full variable domain, rest sourced from reference TRBV11-2 and TRBJ1-2, is EAGVAQSPRYKIIEKRQSVAFWCNPISGHATLYWYQQILGQGPKLLIQFQNNGVVDDSQLPKDRFSAERLKGVDSTLKIQPAKLEDSAVYLCASSLSRWGDKEGYTFGSGTRLTVV.

This chain links TRBV19 with TRBJ2-1; TRBD2 matches at 11 bases. The V and J ends lost 10 bases and 9 bases, in that order; junction bases with no gene match: 11. The CDR3 extends over 14 amino acids. Germline values: CDR1 LNHDA, CDR2 SQIVND (reference sequence). Written as DNA, the CDR3 is TGTGCCACCGACTTAGCGGGAGGGCCGGGTGAGCAGTTCTTC. It translates to CATDLAGGPGEQFF.

V is TRBV6-5 and J is TRBJ2-1, with D hard to call. From germline, CDR1 is MNHEY and CDR2 SVGAGI. V lost 0 bases, J lost 6 bases, and 6 bases lay in between. The CDR3 spans 13 residues. CDR3 residues: CASSYSASNEQFF. The DNA for the CDR3 is TGTGCCAGCAGTTACTCGGCCTCCAATGAGCAGTTCTTC.

V gene TRBV7-2 combines with J gene TRBJ2-7; D remains ambiguous. Germline CDR1 reads SGHTA; CDR2 reads FQGNSA. CDR3 size: 16 residues. Trimming left V 3 bases short and J 0 bases short, with 15 bases between. Here the CDR3 reads CASSFGPSTLSYEQYF. CDR3 DNA: TGTGCCAGCAGCTTTGGGCCTTCCACTCTCTCCTACGAGCAGTACTTC.

This sequence joins TRBV4-1 and TRBJ2-1; D is undetermined. Germline loops: CDR1 MGHRA, CDR2 YSYEKL. CDR3 size: 15 residues. The ends were cut back, 4 bases at V and 0 bases at J, with 10 bases in the middle. The CDR3 nucleotides read TGCGCCAGCAGCCCCCAACCTAACTCCTACAATGAGCAGTTCTTC. This encodes CASSPQPNSYNEQFF.

Sample share makes this clone medium-sized. The genes are TRBV4-1 and TRBJ1-5, with 7 bases aligning to TRBD1. The CDR3 has 15 amino acids. Unmatched junction bases numbered 7, after V lost 1 base and J lost 7 bases. In germline, CDR1 is MGHRA, CDR2 YSYEKL. The CDR3 protein is CASSQVTGFNQPQHF. CDR3 in DNA: TGCGCCAGCAGCCAAGTGACAGGGTTCAACCAGCCCCAGCATTTT.

The chain carries TRBV23-1 and TRBJ1-2; no clear D gene. TRBV23-1 is an ORF for which the function is uncertain. Trimming took 8 bases from V and 7 from J, leaving 20 bases between them. CDR3 length: 14 residues. CDR3 nucleotides: TGCGCCAGCGGGCCCCAAATTACCGAGGGTGGCTACACCTTC. Translation: CASGPQITEGGYTF.

V usage is TRBV11-2 and J usage is TRBJ1-5; D remains ambiguous. The germline V and J ends were trimmed by 0 bases and 4 bases, with 10 bases remaining between them. Germline V gene sequence: CDR1 SGHAT, CDR2 FQNNGV. This CDR3 region has 15 residues. The CDR3 loop is CASSLDLGQNQPQHF. The CDR3 coding sequence is TGTGCCAGCAGCTTAGATCTAGGCCAAAATCAGCCCCAGCATTTT. Supplemented by reference TRBV11-2 and TRBJ1-5, the full variable domain reads EAGVAQSPRYKIIEKRQSVAFWCNPISGHATLYWYQQILGQGPKLLIQFQNNGVVDDSQLPKDRFSAERLKGVDSTLKIQPAKLEDSAVYLCASSLDLGQNQPQHFGDGTRLSIL.

The V gene is TRBV5-1, the J gene TRBJ2-7; possible D gene TRBD1, 6 bases. Trimming left V 2 bases short and J 1 base short, with 13 bases between. The germline CDR1 and CDR2 sequences are SGHRS and YFSETQ. The CDR3 runs 15 residues. Here the CDR3 DNA reads TGCGCCAGCAGCTTTGAGGACAGCAATTCCTACGAGCAGTACTTC. It encodes CASSFEDSNSYEQYF.

The chain has TRBV15 and TRBJ1-1; no firm D call. The CDR3 consists of 13 residues. The ends were cut back, 11 bases at V and 5 bases at J, with 18 bases in the middle. CDR1 and CDR2 (germline): LNHNV, YYDKDF (reference sequence). CDR3 coding DNA: TGTGCCTGCGCCATGACCCCTAGGACTGAAGCTTTCTTT. Protein: CACAMTPRTEAFF. Full variable domain (remainder filled in from reference TRBV15 and TRBJ1-1): DAMVIQNPRYQVTQFGKPVTLSCSQTLNHNVMYWYQQKSSQAPKLLFHYYDKDFNNEADTPDNFQSRRPNTSFCFLDIRSPGLGDTAMYLCACAMTPRTEAFFGQGTRLTVV.

V usage is TRBV5-1 and J usage is TRBJ1-5; possible D gene TRBD1, 6 bases. Trimming left V 0 bases short and J 7 bases short, with 8 bases between. This CDR3 spans 13 amino acids. Per germline, CDR1 SGHRS and CDR2 YFSETQ. The CDR3 loop reads CASSLDRDQPQHF. In nucleotides, the CDR3 is TGCGCCAGCAGCTTGGACAGGGACCAGCCCCAGCATTTT.

The V gene is TRBV5-4, the J gene TRBJ2-5; weak D call: TRBD1 (6 bases). In germline, CDR1 is SGHNT, CDR2 YYREEE (reference sequence). The germline V and J ends were trimmed by 4 bases and 5 bases, with 18 bases remaining between them. This CDR3 spans 15 amino acids. CDR3 amino acids: CASSQRQDLGETQYF. CDR3 bases: TGTGCCAGCAGCCAACGACAGGACTTAGGGGAGACCCAGTACTTC.

The chain's CDR3 is CASSVDGDSNQPQHF. In nucleotides, the CDR3 is TGTGCCAGTAGTGTCGACGGAGATAGCAATCAGCCCCAGCATTTT. V is TRBV19 and J is TRBJ1-5; D ambiguous. This CDR3 has 15 amino acids. CDR1 and CDR2 from the germline V gene are LNHDA and SQIVND (reference sequence). V shed 5 bases and J shed 0 bases, with 11 bases lying between them.

The chain couples TRBV5-5 to TRBJ2-7, with 7 positions matching TRBD1. V shed 4 bases, J shed 2 bases, and the junction held 9 bases outside the gene matches. Germline V gene data show CDR1 as SGHKS and CDR2 as YYEKEE (reference sequence). The CDR3 consists of 15 residues. DNA for the CDR3: TGTGCCAGCAGCCACCCGGACAGGCGGCCCTACGAGCAGTACTTC. Translating gives CASSHPDRRPYEQYF.

The genes are TRBV10-2 and TRBJ2-1, with 11 bases identical to TRBD2. This CDR3 spans 15 amino acids. Trimming at V came to 4 bases and at J to 7 bases, leaving 6 bases not matched to a gene. The germline CDR1 and CDR2 sequences are WSHSY and SAAADI. The CDR3 bases are TGCGCCAGCAGTGGGACTAGCGGGCTAGGGAATGAGCAGTTCTTC. It encodes CASSGTSGLGNEQFF.

V and J are TRBV4-1 and TRBJ2-7; 7 bases align to TRBD2. V lost 8 bases to trimming and J lost 6 bases; unmatched junction nucleotides: 4. The CDR3 contains 11 residues. Germline CDR1 reads MGHRA; CDR2 reads YSYEKL. CDR3 region: CASGRASEQYF. For the CDR3, the DNA is TGCGCCAGCGGGAGGGCTTCCGAGCAGTACTTC.

The chain links TRBV27 to TRBJ2-4, with 7 bases matching TRBD2. The CDR3 is 14 residues long. V dropped 6 bases and J dropped 9; count of bases not matched to a gene: 11. Germline assignment: CDR1 MNHEY and CDR2 SMNVEV (reference sequence). Here the CDR3 reads CASSPTGGGGIQYF. CDR3 nucleotide sequence: TGTGCCAGCAGCCCGACGGGGGGTGGTGGCATTCAGTACTTC.

Here the CDR3 reads CASSSPGLPWVIARSYNEQFF. CDR3 in DNA: TGTGCCAGCAGCTCCCCGGGACTCCCGTGGGTTATTGCTAGATCCTACAATGAGCAGTTCTTC. The chain links TRBV7-8 to TRBJ2-1; D might be TRBD2 (6 bases). CDR1 SGHVS and CDR2 FQNEAQ come from the germline V gene. Trimming shortened V by 4 bases and J by 1 base, and 29 bases separated the two germline ends. The CDR3 length is 21 residues.

The gene calls are TRBV18 and TRBJ1-5; D is unclear. The CDR3 has 14 amino acids. Germline V CDR1 and CDR2: KGHSH, LQKENI. The V and J ends lost 2 bases and 5 bases respectively, with 10 bases between them. CDR3 sequence reads: CASSPLTGYQPQHF. CDR3 bases: TGTGCCAGCTCACCATTGACGGGATATCAGCCCCAGCATTTT.